The 19 T cell receptor beta chains reported below all come from one sample, sequenced in a study of blood T cell repertoires in COVID-19. Using immunoSEQ multiplex PCR, the repertoire was profiled, and TCRdb retains in-frame clones only, with some absent. Among under 550,000 clones listed, roughly 89% were seen once. Sequenced input: peripheral blood. These receptors were obtained from a man aged 18 to 35 with COVID-19, enrolled during active disease.

J is TRBJ2-2 and V is TRBV9; 9 bases line up with TRBD2. The CDR3 extends over 17 amino acids. V trimming: 3 bases; J trimming: 4 bases; junction bases outside the gene matches: 10. Germline loops: CDR1 SGDLS, CDR2 YYNGEE. The CDR3 spells CASSALAGGSSTGELFF. The CDR3 nucleotides read TGTGCCAGCAGCGCGCTGGCGGGGGGGTCGAGCACCGGGGAGCTGTTTTTT. The entire variable domain, with the rest obtained from reference TRBV9 and TRBJ2-2, is as follows: DSGVTQTPKHLITATGQRVTLRCSPRSGDLSVYWYQQSLDQGLQFLIQYYNGEERAKGNILERFSAQQFPDLHSELNLSSLELGDSALYFCASSALAGGSSTGELFFGEGSRLTVL.

The chain combines TRBV6-5 with TRBJ1-1; tentative D call: TRBD1 (6 bases). The V gene lost 6 bases and the J gene lost 1 base, with 9 bases spanning the gap. Germline V gives CDR1 MNHEY, CDR2 SVGAGI. This CDR3 region has 13 residues. The CDR3 DNA is TGTGCCAGCAGAGCACAGGGGAACACTGAAGCTTTCTTT. It is translated as CASRAQGNTEAFF.

This clone was seen once. In DNA, the CDR3 is TGCGCCAGCAGCTTGGAGGCAGGAGGGCCCTTCTACACCTTC. Protein: CASSLEAGGPFYTF. This rearrangement joins TRBV5-1 to TRBJ1-2; D gene ambiguous. CDR1 is SGHRS and CDR2 is YFSETQ in the germline V gene. V was shortened by 0 bases and J by 10 bases, with 16 bases between the two germline ends. CDR3 length: 14 amino acids.

The rearrangement links TRBV3-1 (or the pseudogene TRBV3-2) to TRBJ1-1; D unresolved. Trimming took off 4 bases at V and 2 bases at J, with 5 bases between the two ends. Per germline, CDR1 LGHDT and CDR2 YNNKEL (reference sequence). The CDR3 contains 12 residues. The DNA of the CDR3 is TGTGCCAGCAGCCGACTTAACACTGAAGCTTTCTTT. The encoded protein is CASSRLNTEAFF.

The genes are TRBV7-9 and TRBJ2-5; tentative D call: TRBD1 (5 bases). V was shortened by 3 bases and J by 5 bases, with 19 bases between the two germline ends. The V gene's germline CDR1 is SEHNR and CDR2 FQNEAQ (reference sequence). There are 16 residues in the CDR3. The CDR3 DNA reads TGTGCCAGCAGCTTCCTGCCCGGCCAGGGTGGGGAGACCCAGTACTTC. It yields the protein CASSFLPGQGGETQYF.

In this sample, this clone turned up a few times. CDR3 DNA sequence: TGTGCCAGCAGCTTAGAGGGAGGCAGCTACGAGCAGTACTTC. As protein: CASSLEGGSYEQYF. V is TRBV7-9 and J is TRBJ2-7; a possible D gene is TRBD2 (6 bases). Germline lookup yields CDR1 SEHNR and CDR2 FQNEAQ (reference sequence). CDR3 length: 14 residues. V dropped 1 base and J dropped 3 bases, with 10 bases sitting between them.

The V and J genes are TRBV6-6 and TRBJ2-2; TRBD1 aligns across 8 bases. The CDR3 is 15 amino acids. The trim removed 4 bases at V and 0 bases at J, leaving 1 base unmatched. Looked up from germline, CDR1 is MNHNY and CDR2 is SVGAGI (reference sequence). Here the CDR3 reads CASSSDRANTGELFF. CDR3 bases: TGTGCCAGCAGTTCGGACAGGGCGAACACCGGGGAGCTGTTTTTT.

This clone showed up just a few times. The chain combines TRBV29-1 with TRBJ1-2, with 9 positions matching TRBD1. Looked up from germline, CDR1 is SQVTM and CDR2 is ANQGSEA. V was clipped by 7 bases and J by 1 base; unmatched bases: 4. The CDR3 has 13 amino acids. The CDR3 sequence is CSAGQGSNYGYTF. The CDR3 DNA sequence: TGCAGCGCTGGACAGGGGAGTAACTATGGCTACACCTTC.

This clone was seen only once. V usage is TRBV29-1 and J usage is TRBJ2-7; 7 bases fit TRBD1. J was trimmed by 2 bases and V by 2 bases; bases with no gene match: 12. CDR3 size: 16 residues. Germline values: CDR1 SQVTM, CDR2 ANQGSEA. CDR3 DNA: TGCAGCGTTGAATGGGGCTCGCAGGGGGTCGCCTACGAGCAGTACTTC. This encodes CSVEWGSQGVAYEQYF.

The chain is built from TRBV24-1 and TRBJ2-2; 9 bases fit TRBD2. J was trimmed by 0 bases and V by 3 bases; bases with no gene match: 13. In germline, CDR1 is KGHDR, CDR2 SFDVKD. The CDR3 extends over 20 amino acids. The CDR3 loop reads CATSDPGLASSSANTGELFF. Written as DNA, the CDR3 is TGTGCCACCAGTGATCCCGGACTAGCGAGCTCCTCCGCGAACACCGGGGAGCTGTTTTTT.

This sequence joins TRBV4-1 and TRBJ1-3; D unresolved. V was cut by 7 bases and J by 0 bases, with 10 bases left in between. This CDR3 region has 14 residues. CDR1 is MGHRA, CDR2 YSYEKL, per germline. The CDR3: CASKNTYSGNTIYF. Written as DNA, the CDR3 is TGCGCCAGCAAGAATACTTACTCTGGAAACACCATATATTTT.

Only one count was recorded for this clone. The chain has TRBV4-1 and TRBJ2-5, with 8 bases identical to TRBD1. V lost 1 base and J lost 4; bases outside the gene matches: 5. Germline V CDR1 and CDR2: MGHRA, YSYEKL. The CDR3 runs 15 residues. The CDR3 region has the DNA TGCGCCAGCAGCCAAGCCGGACAGGGCCCAGAGACCCAGTACTTC. Translation: CASSQAGQGPETQYF.

The table lists this clone with a count of one. V usage is TRBV7-9 and J usage is TRBJ2-4; 10 positions agree with TRBD1. CDR3 length: 16 residues. The ends lost 5 bases at V and 7 bases at J; junction bases unmatched: 11. Germline CDR1 and CDR2: SEHNR and FQNEAQ (reference sequence). The CDR3 nucleotides read TGTGCCAGCAGCGGGTCCGGGACAGGGGCTTATAACATTCAGTACTTC. It yields the protein CASSGSGTGAYNIQYF. Full variable domain (missing parts from reference TRBV7-9 and TRBJ2-4): DTGVSQNPRHKITKRGQNVTFRCDPISEHNRLYWYRQTLGQGPEFLTYFQNEAQLEKSRLLSDRFSAERPKGSFSTLEIQRTEQGDSAMYLCASSGSGTGAYNIQYFGAGTRLSVL.

This clone has only one observation. The chain recombines TRBV5-1 with TRBJ2-1, with 10 bases that match TRBD1. This CDR3 region has 17 residues. Germline CDR1 reads SGHRS; CDR2 reads YFSETQ. V trimming: 0 bases; J trimming: 7 bases; junction bases outside the gene matches: 10. DNA for the CDR3: TGCGCCAGCAGCTTGGTTTCACCGGGACAGGGGATTAATGAGCAGTTCTTC. Translation: CASSLVSPGQGINEQFF.

The CDR3 here is CATSGPGQGSSYEQYF. CDR3 DNA: TGTGCCACCAGTGGACCGGGACAGGGGAGCTCCTACGAGCAGTACTTC. The chain recombines TRBV24-1 with TRBJ2-7, with TRBD1 matching over 10 bases. Trimming at V came to 5 bases and at J to 0 bases, leaving 6 bases not matched to a gene. The CDR3 has 16 amino acids. The V gene's germline CDR1 is KGHDR and CDR2 SFDVKD.

The chain carries TRBV2 and TRBJ1-2, with D maybe TRBD1 (5 bases). Germline lookup yields CDR1 SNHLY and CDR2 FYNNEI. The CDR3 totals 14 residues. V was shortened by 6 bases and J by 5 bases, with 16 bases between the two germline ends. This chain's CDR3 is CASRGGGAFYGYTF. The CDR3 DNA sequence: TGTGCCAGCAGGGGCGGGGGAGCTTTTTATGGCTACACCTTC. The full variable domain, its missing parts supplied by reference TRBV2 and TRBJ1-2, is EPEVTQTPSHQVTQMGQEVILRCVPISNHLYFYWYRQILGQKVEFLVSFYNNEISEKSEIFDDQFSVERPDGSNFTLKIRSTKLEDSAMYFCASRGGGAFYGYTFGSGTRLTVV.

This clone was seen only once. This rearrangement joins TRBV24-1 to TRBJ2-7, with D possibly TRBD1 on 5 matching bases. V lost 10 bases, J lost 4 bases, and 13 bases lay in between. The CDR3 has 12 amino acids. Looked up from germline, CDR1 is KGHDR and CDR2 is SFDVKD. For the CDR3, the DNA is TGTGCCACTATAGACAGATTATACGAGCAGTACTTC. It encodes CATIDRLYEQYF.

This chain uses TRBV30 with TRBJ1-1, with a possible D match to TRBD1 (6 bases). With 3 bases removed from V and 2 bases from J, the gap between germline ends came to 16 bases. This CDR3 contains 15 residues. Germline lookup yields CDR1 GTSNPN and CDR2 SVGIG (reference sequence). CDR3 coding DNA: TGTGCCTGGAGCTCGGGGGGCCCATCTAACACTGAAGCTTTCTTT. Its translation is CAWSSGGPSNTEAFF.

The chain combines TRBV11-2 with TRBJ2-3; the D gene is possibly TRBD2 (6 bases). Looked up from germline, CDR1 is SGHAT and CDR2 is FQNNGV. Trimming pared 5 bases from V and 1 base from J, leaving 16 bases between. The CDR3 sequence is 16 residues long. This chain's CDR3 is CASSPRGAAGTDTQYF. The CDR3 DNA follows: TGTGCCAGCAGCCCGCGGGGAGCCGCCGGCACAGATACGCAGTATTTT.